The clone carrying this T cell receptor (beta chain) was seen many times. This sample was taken from a study of early T cells in non-severe SARS-CoV-2 infection. Study-level background: Whole-blood bulk RNA, unsorted, was sequenced, and chains were unpaired.

The library protocol tagged individual cDNA molecules with unique molecular identifiers. Each CDR3 protein is one row after TCRdb ran MiXCR on the 5' RACE reads. The sample has tens of thousands of distinct CDR3 sequences; 4% to 5.5% are singletons. The material sequenced was whole blood. This TCR was recovered from an adult who was a healthcare worker with PCR-confirmed SARS-CoV-2 infection or an uninfected control (not recorded which).

DNA for the CDR3: TGTGCCAGCACTAGCGGTCAAGAGACCCAGTACTTC. Translated: CASTSGQETQYF. The chain uses TRBV13 and TRBJ2-5; 7 nucleotides agree with TRBD2. In germline, CDR1 is PRHDT, CDR2 FYEKMQ (reference sequence). The ends lost 7 bases at V and 2 bases at J; junction bases unmatched: 1. The CDR3 consists of 12 residues.